These 22 T cell receptor beta chains came from one sample sequenced in a study of blood T cell repertoires in COVID-19. Method: immunoSEQ multiplex PCR; TCRdb's copy keeps in-frame clones and lacks some. The sample lists a few hundred thousand clones; roughly 80% were seen once. Sequencing used peripheral blood. All receptors derive from a woman under 30 with acute or convalescent COVID-19.

The J gene is TRBJ2-1, the V gene TRBV19, with D perhaps TRBD2 (5 bases). This CDR3 comprises 13 residues. V lost 0 bases, J lost 8 bases, and 8 bases lay in between. CDR1 is LNHDA, CDR2 SQIVND, per germline (reference sequence). CDR3 sequence: CASSIDGGYEQFF. Written as DNA, the CDR3 is TGTGCCAGTAGTATAGATGGCGGGTATGAGCAGTTCTTC.

The sample holds one count of this clone. This rearrangement joins TRBV10-2 to TRBJ2-5, with TRBD2 as a possible D gene (5 bases). V shed 3 bases and J shed 5 bases, with 10 bases lying between them. CDR1 WSHSY and CDR2 SAAADI come from the germline V gene. The CDR3 covers 13 residues. The CDR3 DNA reads as TGCGCCAGCAGTGACGGGGTCGAGGAGACCCAGTACTTC. It encodes CASSDGVEETQYF.

Only a few counts were recorded for this clone. The genes are TRBV14 and TRBJ2-5, with unresolved D. The CDR3 extends over 15 amino acids. The germline gives CDR1 SGHDN, CDR2 FVKESK. V was clipped by 0 bases and J by 5 bases, with 13 bases between them. The CDR3 spells CASSQDTGPVETQYF. The CDR3 nucleotides read TGTGCCAGCAGCCAAGATACCGGTCCTGTGGAGACCCAGTACTTC.

The gene calls are TRBV6-5 and TRBJ2-7, with 9 bases matching TRBD1. J gave up 4 bases and V 8 bases, and 12 bases lay outside the gene matches. CDR3 length: 15 residues. Germline assignment: CDR1 MNHEY and CDR2 SVGAGI. The CDR3, as DNA: TGTGCCAGCGGAAAAGCCGGGACAGGGATGTACGAGCAGTACTTC. It specifies CASGKAGTGMYEQYF.

This chain uses TRBV29-1 with TRBJ2-1, with D possibly TRBD2 on 5 matching bases. The length of the CDR3 is 11 residues. The V and J ends lost 6 bases and 4 bases respectively, with 7 bases between them. Germline loops: CDR1 SQVTM, CDR2 ANQGSEA. The CDR3 sequence: CSVGGYNEQFF. The CDR3 bases are TGCAGCGTCGGAGGATACAATGAGCAGTTCTTC.

The V call is TRBV6-2 or TRBV6-3, the J call TRBJ2-3; D gene uncertain. Germline lookup yields CDR1 MNHEY and CDR2 SVGEGT. CDR3 length: 11 amino acids. V lost 5 bases and J lost 12, with 12 bases in between. CDR3 coding DNA: TGTGCCAGCAGTACTCATCCTTTTCAGTATTTT. It specifies CASSTHPFQYF.

CDR3 DNA: TGTGCCAGTAGTATGGGGGGAGGGGCCTACAATGAGCAGTTCTTC. The encoded protein is CASSMGGGAYNEQFF. The J gene is TRBJ2-1, the V gene TRBV19; 7 bases map to TRBD2. Looked up from germline, CDR1 is LNHDA and CDR2 is SQIVND (reference sequence). Germline trimming cut 3 bases from V and 2 bases from J; bases unmatched to any gene: 4. The CDR3 extends over 15 amino acids.

This chain joins TRBV11-2 and TRBJ2-1; D perhaps matches TRBD2 (6 bases). The CDR3 loop spans 16 amino acids. The germline gives CDR1 SGHAT, CDR2 FQNNGV. V was shortened by 1 base and J by 0 bases, with 10 bases between the two germline ends. The CDR3 is CASSLAYGSSYNEQFF. The CDR3 DNA sequence: TGTGCCAGCAGCTTAGCGTACGGGAGCTCCTACAATGAGCAGTTCTTC.

V and J are TRBV12-3 or TRBV12-4 and TRBJ1-1, with D uncertain. This CDR3 is 11 amino acids long. V gave up 6 bases and J gave up 6 bases, with 8 bases separating them. In DNA, the CDR3 is TGTGCCAGCAGCCTAGGCTCTGAAGCTTTCTTT. Residues: CASSLGSEAFF.

V and J are TRBV24-1 and TRBJ2-7, with D possibly being TRBD2 (5 bases). V was trimmed by 10 bases and J by 2 bases, leaving 14 bases between them. The CDR3 is 13 amino acids. The germline gives CDR1 KGHDR, CDR2 SFDVKD. CDR3 sequence: CATQGETTYEQYF. In DNA, the CDR3 is TGTGCCACTCAAGGCGAGACTACCTACGAGCAGTACTTC.

This rearrangement joins TRBV10-2 to TRBJ1-4, with D possibly TRBD1 on 5 matching bases. Trimming removed 5 bases at V and 1 base at J, with 14 bases between. The CDR3 length is 16 residues. Germline V gene lookup returns CDR1 WSHSY and CDR2 SAAADI. CDR3 loop: CASSPRRGETNEKLFF. The CDR3 region has the DNA TGCGCCAGCAGTCCCCGGCGGGGGGAAACTAATGAAAAACTGTTTTTT.

The V gene is TRBV7-6, the J gene TRBJ2-1, with D maybe TRBD1 (6 bases). The V end lost 5 bases, the J end lost 6 bases, and 26 bases lay between the germline ends. The CDR3 is made up of 18 amino acids. Germline V CDR1 and CDR2: SGHVS, FNYEAQ. The CDR3 nucleotides read TGTGCCAGCAGCCGAACAGGGATCGCCGGATCCCATACCAATGAGCAGTTCTTC. It is translated as CASSRTGIAGSHTNEQFF.

The count of this clone is one. The chain combines TRBV29-1 with TRBJ2-1; D possibly corresponds to TRBD2 (6 bases). V gave up 0 bases and J gave up 12 bases, with 12 bases separating them. This CDR3 has 12 amino acids. Germline V lookup: CDR1 SQVTM, CDR2 ANQGSEA. Here the CDR3 reads CSVEDWEEGQFF. The CDR3 bases are TGCAGCGTTGAAGATTGGGAGGAGGGGCAGTTCTTC.

The chain combines TRBV5-1 with TRBJ2-2; 8 nucleotides agree with TRBD2. Looked up from germline, CDR1 is SGHRS and CDR2 is YFSETQ. V shed 5 bases, J shed 2 bases, and the junction held 5 bases outside the gene matches. The CDR3 runs 15 residues. The CDR3 region is CASSPLAGNTGELFF. DNA of the CDR3: TGCGCCAGCAGTCCCCTAGCGGGTAACACCGGGGAGCTGTTTTTT.

V is TRBV28 and J is TRBJ2-7; 7 bases align to TRBD2. Losses at the gene ends were 3 bases for V and 2 bases for J; bases not matched to a gene: 10. The CDR3 totals 16 residues. Germline V gives CDR1 MDHEN, CDR2 SYDVKM. The CDR3 DNA reads TGTGCCAGCAGTTTTTGGGGGGAGGGCCGGACCTACGAGCAGTACTTC. It is translated as CASSFWGEGRTYEQYF.

The chain joins TRBV19 to TRBJ2-3; D might be TRBD2 (5 bases). Germline V gene data show CDR1 as LNHDA and CDR2 as SQIVND (reference sequence). The CDR3 has 13 amino acids. V was shortened by 6 bases and J by 4 bases, with 11 bases between the two germline ends. The CDR3 bases are TGTGCCAGTAGCTCACTAGTCCCAGATACGCAGTATTTT. Protein sequence: CASSSLVPDTQYF.

This clone was found many times. This chain links TRBV7-2 with TRBJ2-3; D is undetermined. Trimming cost V 2 bases and J 6 bases, with 6 bases left between them. The V gene's germline CDR1 is SGHTA and CDR2 FQGNSA. This CDR3 is 12 amino acids long. For the CDR3, the DNA is TGTGCCAGCAGCTTACTGAGGGATACGCAGTATTTT. Translation: CASSLLRDTQYF.

This clone has only one observation. The gene calls are TRBV6-6 and TRBJ1-3, with 8 bases lining up with TRBD1. CDR3 length equals 16 residues. After removal of 5 bases from V and 3 bases from J, the junction contained 9 bases not matched to a gene. The germline gives CDR1 MNHNY, CDR2 SVGAGI (reference sequence). CDR3 region: CASSSTDRGGGNTIYF. The CDR3 DNA sequence: TGTGCCAGCAGTAGCACCGACAGGGGAGGTGGAAACACCATATATTTT.

This clone was found a few times. This rearrangement joins TRBV11-2 to TRBJ1-1, with 7 positions matching TRBD1. CDR3 length equals 14 residues. Germline V lookup: CDR1 SGHAT, CDR2 FQNNGV. J gave up 1 base and V 5 bases, and 4 bases lay outside the gene matches. Here the CDR3 reads CASSPDRKNTEAFF. The CDR3 nucleotides read TGTGCCAGCAGCCCGGACAGGAAGAACACTGAAGCTTTCTTT. Full variable domain (missing parts from reference TRBV11-2 and TRBJ1-1): EAGVAQSPRYKIIEKRQSVAFWCNPISGHATLYWYQQILGQGPKLLIQFQNNGVVDDSQLPKDRFSAERLKGVDSTLKIQPAKLEDSAVYLCASSPDRKNTEAFFGQGTRLTVV.

V usage is TRBV9 and J usage is TRBJ2-5; maybe TRBD1 (6 bases). This CDR3 comprises 15 residues. CDR1 SGDLS and CDR2 YYNGEE come from the germline V gene. Trimming removed 3 bases from V and 5 bases from J, with 17 bases in between. CDR3 protein: CASSALQGGRETQYF. The CDR3 DNA sequence: TGTGCCAGCAGCGCCCTACAGGGTGGAAGGGAGACCCAGTACTTC. Supplemented by reference TRBV9 and TRBJ2-5, the full variable domain reads DSGVTQTPKHLITATGQRVTLRCSPRSGDLSVYWYQQSLDQGLQFLIQYYNGEERAKGNILERFSAQQFPDLHSELNLSSLELGDSALYFCASSALQGGRETQYFGPGTRLLVL.

This clone has only a few counts. The chain combines TRBV6-5 with TRBJ1-3, with TRBD1 as a possible D gene (6 bases). The CDR3 runs to 15 residues. The V end was cut by 5 bases, the J end by 0 bases, with 11 bases between. The germline V gene has CDR1 MNHEY and CDR2 SVGAGI. DNA for the CDR3: TGTGCCAGCAGTCGGACAGTTTACTCTGGAAACACCATATATTTT. Translated, it gives CASSRTVYSGNTIYF.

This rearrangement joins TRBV5-1 to TRBJ2-2, with D possibly matching TRBD2 (6 bases). Per the germline V gene, CDR1 is SGHRS and CDR2 is YFSETQ. V lost 5 bases and J 3 bases, leaving 14 bases between the germline ends. CDR3 length: 15 residues. The DNA for the CDR3 is TGCGCCAGCAGGTATCGTGGCGGGGACACCGGGGAGCTGTTTTTT. It is translated as CASRYRGGDTGELFF.